The 23 T cell receptor beta chains reported below all come from one sample, sequenced in a study of blood T cell repertoires in COVID-19. Data came from immunoSEQ multiplex PCR; TCRdb stores just in-frame clones and leaves some out. The table shows some 340,000 clones, with 85% occurring only once. Source material: peripheral blood. Receptor source: a woman younger than 35 with acute or convalescent COVID-19.

The V gene is TRBV28, the J gene TRBJ2-7; 9 nucleotides line up with TRBD2. After removal of 1 base from V and 5 bases from J, the junction contained 3 bases not matched to a gene. Germline V gene data show CDR1 as MDHEN and CDR2 as SYDVKM. This CDR3 contains 14 residues. CDR3 protein: CASSLFSGRNEQYF. In DNA, the CDR3 is TGTGCCAGCAGTTTATTTAGCGGGAGAAACGAGCAGTACTTC.

The chain employs TRBV5-1 and TRBJ2-7; 16 bases map to TRBD2. This CDR3 is built from 17 residues. Trimming removed 4 bases from V and 7 bases from J; junction bases left unmatched: 11. Germline V gives CDR1 SGHRS, CDR2 YFSETQ. CDR3 sequence (DNA): TGCGCCAGCAGCGAGGGACTAGCGGGAGGGGGCGACTTGGAGCAGTACTTC. This codes for CASSEGLAGGGDLEQYF.

The CDR3 spells CASSPSDRGVYEQYF. CDR3 DNA: TGTGCCAGCAGCCCAAGCGACAGGGGGGTCTACGAGCAGTACTTC. This chain links TRBV7-7 with TRBJ2-7; 9 bases line up with TRBD1. V lost 5 bases, J lost 3 bases, and 8 bases stayed unmatched. The CDR3 totals 15 residues. Germline values: CDR1 SSHAT, CDR2 FNYEAQ (reference sequence).

This clone was recorded a few times. This rearrangement joins TRBV15 to TRBJ1-2, with D possibly TRBD1 on 6 matching bases. The CDR3 is made up of 13 amino acids. The V and J ends lost 5 bases and 4 bases respectively, with 11 bases between them. Germline V gives CDR1 LNHNV, CDR2 YYDKDF (reference sequence). The CDR3 protein is CATSLDRLYGYTF. In DNA form, the CDR3 reads TGTGCCACCAGCCTAGACAGGCTCTATGGCTACACCTTC.

To note about this clone: This may arise from a read error, as a much more abundant clone is one base away. CDR3 coding DNA: TGCGCCAGCAGCCAAGGGACAGGGCCCTACGAGCAGTACTTC. Translating it yields CASSQGTGPYEQYF. The chain is built from TRBV4-1 and TRBJ2-7; 8 bases match TRBD1. The CDR3 loop spans 14 amino acids. Per the germline V gene, CDR1 is MGHRA and CDR2 is YSYEKL. Unmatched junction bases numbered 1, after V lost 1 base and J lost 2 bases.

The chain joins TRBV9 to TRBJ1-2; 10 nucleotides line up with TRBD1. The junction had 6 bases not matched to a gene; V was cut back by 4 bases and J by 6 bases. The length of the CDR3 is 14 residues. Per germline, CDR1 SGDLS and CDR2 YYNGEE. CDR3 region: CASSFRQGANGYTF. The CDR3 DNA is TGTGCCAGCAGCTTTCGACAGGGGGCGAATGGCTACACCTTC.

The chain joins TRBV5-6 to TRBJ1-3; D not resolved. CDR3 size: 16 residues. Germline CDR1 SGHDT, CDR2 YYEEEE. V was cut by 0 bases and J by 0 bases, with 10 bases left in between. For the CDR3, the DNA is TGTGCCAGCAGCTTGGGAGGAATATTCTCTGGAAACACCATATATTTT. Its protein product is CASSLGGIFSGNTIYF.

The chain couples TRBV11-2 to TRBJ2-1, with 8 bases aligning to TRBD2. In germline, CDR1 is SGHAT, CDR2 FQNNGV. Trimming at V came to 2 bases and at J to 0 bases, leaving 9 bases not matched to a gene. The CDR3 totals 18 residues. The CDR3 DNA reads TGTGCCAGCAGCTTATCCGGCGAACTAGCGGCCTCCTACAATGAGCAGTTCTTC. It specifies CASSLSGELAASYNEQFF.

The chain is built from TRBV6-5 and TRBJ2-1, with 11 bases lining up with TRBD2. J gave up 5 bases and V 7 bases, and 7 bases lay outside the gene matches. The germline CDR1 and CDR2 sequences are MNHEY and SVGAGI. The CDR3 is 15 residues long. The CDR3: CASNILAGGDNEQFF. The CDR3 nucleotides are TGTGCCAGCAATATTCTAGCGGGGGGAGACAATGAGCAGTTCTTC.

DNA of the CDR3: TGTGCCACCGGGACTCGGACAGGGGGTAGTGATACGCAGTATTTT. The encoded protein is CATGTRTGGSDTQYF. The chain carries TRBV10-3 and TRBJ2-3; 10 nucleotides align to TRBD1. Germline lookup yields CDR1 ENHRY and CDR2 SYGVKD. The CDR3 loop spans 15 amino acids. V dropped 10 bases and J dropped 6; count of bases not matched to a gene: 13.

The V and J genes are TRBV9 and TRBJ2-5; TRBD2 matches at 7 bases. This CDR3 region has 14 residues. The junction had 8 bases not matched to a gene; V was cut back by 4 bases and J by 5 bases. The V gene's germline CDR1 is SGDLS and CDR2 YYNGEE. The CDR3 spells CASSPTGGMETQYF. CDR3 coding DNA: TGTGCCAGCAGCCCCACCGGGGGGATGGAGACCCAGTACTTC.

V and J are TRBV15 and TRBJ2-1; possibly TRBD1 for D (5 bases). The CDR3 contains 15 residues. The V end lost 1 base, the J end lost 8 bases, and 15 bases lay between the germline ends. Looked up from germline, CDR1 is LNHNV and CDR2 is YYDKDF (reference sequence). CDR3 loop: CATSRGETDGDEQFF. As DNA, the CDR3 is TGTGCCACCAGCAGAGGTGAGACAGATGGCGATGAGCAGTTCTTC.

The chain has TRBV9 and TRBJ1-2; 7 nucleotides match TRBD1. In germline, CDR1 is SGDLS, CDR2 YYNGEE. V lost 4 bases, J lost 5 bases, and 8 bases stayed unmatched. The CDR3 consists of 14 residues. DNA of the CDR3: TGTGCCAGCAGCCCCGAAGGGGACAGTTATGGCTACACCTTC. Translated: CASSPEGDSYGYTF.

The rearrangement uses TRBV20-1 and TRBJ1-2; D is possibly TRBD1 (5 bases). CDR3 length equals 11 residues. The germline CDR1 and CDR2 sequences are DFQATT and SNEGSKA (reference sequence). Here the CDR3 DNA reads TGCAGCACTGGGGGGGACTATGGCTACACCTTC. Its protein is CSTGGDYGYTF.

The chain is built from TRBV4-1 and TRBJ1-2; perhaps TRBD1 as D (5 bases). The CDR3 contains 14 residues. The V and J ends lost 4 bases and 4 bases respectively, with 13 bases between them. The V gene's germline CDR1 is MGHRA and CDR2 YSYEKL. CDR3 sequence (DNA): TGCGCCAGCAGCCCCCCCCGGGGGTCCTATGGCTACACCTTC. Encoded protein: CASSPPRGSYGYTF.

This sequence joins TRBV3-1 (or the pseudogene TRBV3-2) and TRBJ2-3, with 7 bases fitting TRBD2. CDR1 is LGHDT, CDR2 YNNKEL, per germline (reference sequence). The junction had 8 bases not matched to a gene; V was cut back by 1 base and J by 7 bases. The CDR3 runs 15 residues. CDR3 sequence: CASSQGSGMGNTQYF. The CDR3 DNA is TGTGCCAGCAGCCAAGGGAGCGGGATGGGGAATACGCAGTATTTT.

The V gene is TRBV13, the J gene TRBJ2-1; possibly TRBD1 for D (6 bases). Germline lookup yields CDR1 PRHDT and CDR2 FYEKMQ (reference sequence). Trimming removed 5 bases at V and 7 bases at J, with 9 bases between. This CDR3 is built from 12 residues. Here the CDR3 reads CASSPDRNEQFF. CDR3 bases: TGTGCCAGCAGCCCCGACAGGAATGAGCAGTTCTTC.

The genes are TRBV18 and TRBJ2-7; 8 positions agree with TRBD2. Unmatched junction bases numbered 8, after V lost 4 bases and J lost 3 bases. The germline gives CDR1 KGHSH, CDR2 LQKENI. The CDR3 has 15 residues. CDR3 residues: CASSLNGGADYEQYF. The CDR3 DNA follows: TGTGCCAGCTCACTTAACGGGGGGGCCGACTACGAGCAGTACTTC.

The genes are TRBV2 and TRBJ1-5; D might be TRBD1 (5 bases). The length of the CDR3 is 13 residues. The ends were cut back, 6 bases at V and 3 bases at J, with 9 bases in the middle. Per germline, CDR1 SNHLY and CDR2 FYNNEI. The CDR3 coding sequence is TGTGCCAGCAGGGCAGGGTACAATCAGCCCCAGCATTTT. This sequence encodes CASRAGYNQPQHF.

V gene TRBV3-1 (or the pseudogene TRBV3-2) combines with J gene TRBJ1-1; D is ambiguous. Trimming pared 0 bases from V and 11 bases from J, leaving 10 bases between. This CDR3 spans 12 amino acids. CDR1 and CDR2 (germline): LGHDT, YNNKEL (reference sequence). This chain's CDR3 is CASSQEGGGAFF. As DNA, the CDR3 is TGTGCCAGCAGCCAAGAAGGCGGTGGCGCTTTCTTT.

This chain connects TRBV7-7 to TRBJ2-6, with 8 bases identical to TRBD1. Per the germline V gene, CDR1 is SSHAT and CDR2 is FNYEAQ (reference sequence). This CDR3 is built from 16 residues. Trimming cost V 5 bases and J 2 bases; bases outside gene matches: 5. The CDR3 DNA follows: TGTGCCAGCAGCCTTGGACAGGGCCCTGGGGCCAACGTCCTGACTTTC. Translation: CASSLGQGPGANVLTF.

The chain is built from TRBV4-1 and TRBJ1-1; no reliable D call. Germline V gene lookup returns CDR1 MGHRA and CDR2 YSYEKL. This CDR3 comprises 15 residues. Deletions cut 0 bases from V and 2 bases from J, with 10 bases between. CDR3 sequence (DNA): TGCGCCAGCAGCCAAGATGGGTGGGCTAACACTGAAGCTTTCTTT. Protein sequence: CASSQDGWANTEAFF.

CDR3 sequence: CASSLWAGEGYTF. DNA of the CDR3: TGTGCCAGCAGTTTATGGGCAGGGGAAGGCTACACCTTC. This chain uses TRBV28 with TRBJ1-2; possibly TRBD1 for D (6 bases). Trimming stripped 0 bases from V and 8 bases from J, with 10 bases between. The length of the CDR3 is 13 residues. CDR1 is MDHEN and CDR2 is SYDVKM in the germline V gene.